Listed below are T cell receptor beta chains from one sample, sequenced in a study of blood T cell repertoires in COVID-19. Only in-frame clones appear in the TCRdb table, and some are missing; sequencing was by immunoSEQ multiplex PCR. This table holds about 130,000 clones, around 80% found once. The sequencing input was peripheral blood. The receptors here all came from a man aged 55 to 70 who had recovered from COVID-19. Each CDR3 is given with its conserved first and last residue. The D gene is left open where the match is weak. The size field is filled for only some rows; it gives once, few, many or a size class.

TRBD1 TRBJ1-5 TRBV7-9 . TGTGCCAGCAGCTTAGGAGAGGCGGGACAGGGCCCCAAGCCCCAGCATTTT CASSLGEAGQGPKPQHF
. TRBJ1-2 TRBV5-1 . TGCGCCAGCAGCTTGGCCAATCGGGGAGGGGGGCTGATATATGGCTACACCTTC CASSLANRGGGLIYGYTF
. TRBJ1-1 TRBV28 . TGTGCCAGCAGCGGGTCTAGGGGTGAAGCTTTCTTT CASSGSRGEAFF
TRBD2 TRBJ2-7 TRBV5-1 . TGCGCCAGCAGCTTGACGTCTAGCGGGAGGAACGAGCAGTACTTC CASSLTSSGRNEQYF
. TRBJ1-2 TRBV19 few TGTGCCAGTAGTATTGGGAGTCAGGGGCTTTATGGCTACACCTTC CASSIGSQGLYGYTF
. TRBJ2-7 TRBV28 . TGTGCCAGCAGTTTAACCCCGGGAAGGAACGAGCAGTACTTC CASSLTPGRNEQYF
. TRBJ1-2 TRBV5-4 few TGTGCCAGCAGCCCCGGGACTGATAACTATGGCTACACCTTC CASSPGTDNYGYTF
TRBD1 TRBJ2-7 TRBV6-2/TRBV6-3 . TGTGCCAGCAGTTGGGGACAGGGCAACGAGCAGTACTTC CASSWGQGNEQYF
. TRBJ2-7 TRBV27 . TGTGCCAGCAGCCTTAGCGGTAGCTCCTACGAGCAGTACTTC CASSLSGSSYEQYF
. TRBJ1-1 TRBV2 . TGTGCCAGCAGCGAGATGGACAGGAACACTGAAGCTTTCTTT CASSEMDRNTEAFF
TRBD2 TRBJ2-7 TRBV28 few TGTGCCAGCAGACGAATGACTAGCGGGAGCGGCAGCTCCTACGAGCAGTACTTC CASRRMTSGSGSSYEQYF
. TRBJ2-5 TRBV6-5 . TGTGCCAGCAGCGCCTTGGGCAGGTACCAAGAGACCCAGTACTTC CASSALGRYQETQYF
. TRBJ1-4 TRBV7-2 . TGTGCCAGCAGCTTAAATAGGGGCGGCGGTGGAGAAAAACTGTTTTTT CASSLNRGGGGEKLFF
TRBD2 TRBJ2-5 TRBV4-3 . TGCGCCAGCAGACCGGGACTAGCGGTAAAAGAGACCCAGTACTTC CASRPGLAVKETQYF
TRBD1 TRBJ1-3 TRBV28 . TGTGCCAGCAGTTTAGCCGGTTTAGGCTTGCGGACAGGGGGGAACACCATATATTTT CASSLAGLGLRTGGNTIYF
TRBD2 TRBJ2-1 TRBV5-1 . TGCGCCAGCAGCTTGGCGCCTAGCGGGTTCTACAATGAGCAGTTCTTC CASSLAPSGFYNEQFF
TRBD1 TRBJ2-1 TRBV5-1 . TGCGCCAGCAGTTCTACAGGGGGCAATGAGCAGTTCTTC CASSSTGGNEQFF
TRBD1 TRBJ1-2 TRBV3-1/TRBV3-2 . TGTGCCAGCAGCTTGGACAGGGGGGTCTATGGCTACACCTTC CASSLDRGVYGYTF
. TRBJ2-5 TRBV5-1 few TGCGCCAGCAGCCCATCGGCCCAGCGAGAGACCCAGTACTTC CASSPSAQRETQYF
. TRBJ1-6 TRBV3-1/TRBV3-2 . TGTGCCAGCGCAGACAGCTCCTATAATTCACCCCTCCACTTT CASADSSYNSPLHF
. TRBJ2-1 TRBV6-5 . TGTGCCAGCAGTTACTCTATGGGAGCTATCTACAATGAGCAGTTCTTC CASSYSMGAIYNEQFF
TRBD1 TRBJ2-5 TRBV7-2 once TGTGCCAGCAGCTTAGCAAGGGGGCAGGAGACCCAGTACTTC CASSLARGQETQYF
TRBD1 TRBJ1-3 TRBV4-3 . TGCGCCAGCAGCCAAACCCGGGACAGGGTCGGAAACACCATATATTTT CASSQTRDRVGNTIYF
. TRBJ1-1 TRBV7-8 . TGTGCCAGCAGCCTAGTTACGGGGAACACTGAAGCTTTCTTT CASSLVTGNTEAFF
. TRBJ1-1 TRBV10-3 . TGTGCCATCAGTGAGTCGAATAGGGGGATGGTTACCACTTTCTTT CAISESNRGMVTTFF
TRBD2 TRBJ2-2 TRBV5-1 . TGCGCCAGCAGCGTGGGACTAGCAGCCGGGGAGCTGTTTTTT CASSVGLAAGELFF
. TRBJ2-3 TRBV6-2/TRBV6-3 . TGTGCCAGCAGTTGGCGGGGGCCCCTCACAGATACGCAGTATTTT CASSWRGPLTDTQYF
. TRBJ1-1 TRBV7-2 . TGTGCCAGCAGCTTTGGGCAGGGAGGGATCATGAACACTGAAGCTTTCTTT CASSFGQGGIMNTEAFF
. TRBJ2-3 TRBV6-2/TRBV6-3 . TGTGCCAGCAGTTACGGCGGGACCTACACAGATACGCAGTATTTT CASSYGGTYTDTQYF
. TRBJ2-1 TRBV5-6 . TGTGCCAGCAGCTTGGTGAGGACCTACAATGAGCAGTTCTTC CASSLVRTYNEQFF
. TRBJ1-2 TRBV13 . TGTGCCAGCAGTCGGTCCGACCGTAGACTTTATGGCTACACCTTC CASSRSDRRLYGYTF
TRBD2 TRBJ2-7 TRBV29-1 . TGCAGCGTTTCCCATTCGGGAGGGGTTTACGAGCAGTACTTC CSVSHSGGVYEQYF
TRBD1 TRBJ1-5 TRBV6-2/TRBV6-3 . TGTGCCAGCAGCGGGACAGGGGGGGGCAATCAGCCCCAGCATTTT CASSGTGGGNQPQHF
. TRBJ2-1 TRBV24-1 once TGTGCCACCAGTGATCCCGGGGGAGCTTTTTACAATGAGCAGTTCTTC CATSDPGGAFYNEQFF
TRBD1 TRBJ1-2 TRBV28 . TGTGCCAGCAAGCACCTGGCAGGGGGAAACTATGGCTACACCTTC CASKHLAGGNYGYTF
TRBD2 TRBJ2-1 TRBV27 . TGTGCCAGCAGTAGGGGACTAGCCGACTACAATGAGCAGTTCTTC CASSRGLADYNEQFF
. TRBJ2-5 TRBV11-2 . TGTGCCAGCAGCTTAGCCGAGGGATGGGAGACCCAGTACTTC CASSLAEGWETQYF
TRBD2 TRBJ2-7 TRBV4-1 . TGCGCCAGCAGCCACGGGGGGTCCTACGAGCAGTACTTC CASSHGGSYEQYF
TRBD2 TRBJ2-2 TRBV27 . TGTGCCAGCAGTACTTCCCCGCGGGGGTCCCTTTCTACCGGGGAGCTGTTTTTT CASSTSPRGSLSTGELFF
TRBD2 TRBJ2-3 TRBV15 . TGTGCCACCAGCAGGGGTGGTAGGACTAGCGGGAGTCGGGTCACAGATACGCAGTATTTT CATSRGGRTSGSRVTDTQYF
. TRBJ2-7 TRBV12-3/TRBV12-4 . TGTGCCAGCAGTTTGGACAGACACTACGAGCAGTACTTC CASSLDRHYEQYF
. TRBJ2-3 TRBV7-6 . TGTGCCAGCATCGAAGGGCAGGGGTCGGGTACGCAGTATTTT CASIEGQGSGTQYF
TRBD1 TRBJ1-1 TRBV27 . TGTGCCAGCAGTTTGGACAGGGGTGGCTTGGTAGCTTTCTTT CASSLDRGGLVAFF
. TRBJ1-5 TRBV19 . TGTGCCAGTAGTATCGGGGGACTCTATCAGCCCCAGCATTTT CASSIGGLYQPQHF
TRBD1 TRBJ1-2 TRBV14 once TGTGCCAGCAGCTGGGACAGAGCTTATGGCTACACCTTC CASSWDRAYGYTF
TRBD1 TRBJ1-2 TRBV7-9 . TGTGCCAGCAGCTTAGGGACAGGAGTCAACTATGGCTACACCTTC CASSLGTGVNYGYTF